This T cell receptor (beta chain) originates from a study of blood T cell repertoires in COVID-19. Germline V gene data show CDR1 as MNHEY and CDR2 as SMNVEV (reference sequence). V lost 6 bases and J lost 1, with 18 bases in between. The CDR3 is 16 residues long. Clones were sequenced by immunoSEQ multiplex PCR, and TCRdb holds only the in-frame ones, with some missing. This sample has some 260,000 clones, with approximately 80% found just once. The sample comprised peripheral blood. This chain uses TRBV27 with TRBJ1-2, with no clear D. This receptor was obtained from an elderly woman with active or convalescent COVID-19. The CDR3, as DNA: TGTGCCAGCAGGCTCCAACGCGGGAACAATAACTATGGCTACACCTTC. Its protein product is CASRLQRGNNNYGYTF.